The clone carrying this T cell receptor (beta chain) was counted at least ten times. Its matching antigen is unknown. At the DNA level, this CDR3 is encoded by other sequences in the same sample as well. This sample was included in a study of shared clonotypes between healthy human individuals. Profiling relied on immunoSEQ multiplex PCR, and the TCRdb table lists in-frame clones only, not all of them. Altogether 470,000 or so clones are present, around 85% being singletons, with the ten largest covering over 9.5%. Study-wide results and limits: Among donors, sharing of clonotypes was expected to be affected by sequencing depth.

This CDR3 comprises 14 residues. The ends were cut back, 5 bases at V and 2 bases at J, with 10 bases in the middle. Looked up from germline, CDR1 is SGHTA and CDR2 is FQGNSA. This sequence was found in a woman between 40 and 50 years old in good health. Some clones in this sample may be carry-over from other donors' samples. The V call is TRBV7-2, the J call TRBJ1-5; D remains unclear. Sequenced material: PBMCs. CDR3 nucleotides: TGTGCCAGCAGCACGGACGTAGGCAATCAGCCCCAGCATTTT. Amino acids: CASSTDVGNQPQHF.